The clone carrying this TCR beta chain was seen once. The antigen is not known. This sample is drawn from a study of identifying expanded T cells in peripheral blood. Whole-study results and caveats: Approximately two-week clone count variance significantly increased as total template count grew. Differentially abundant clones: roughly 1.3 between replicates, 15 to 17 at 2 to 3 weeks, less than 25 at four.

V was clipped by 4 bases and J by 2 bases; unmatched bases: 8. CDR1 is SGHTS and CDR2 is YDEGEE in the germline V gene. This CDR3 has 15 residues. Using immunoSEQ multiplex PCR, the repertoire was profiled, and TCRdb retains in-frame clones only, with some absent. The sample lists tens of thousands of clones; approximately 90% were seen once. Collection occurred without any documented infections or immune events in donors. The receptor's source is a person aged 18 to 70 in good health. The specimen was blood. The chain uses TRBV5-8 and TRBJ2-7, with 8 bases fitting TRBD1. The CDR3 protein is CASSEGQGFTYEQYF. CDR3 DNA sequence: TGTGCCAGCAGCGAAGGACAGGGATTTACCTACGAGCAGTACTTC.